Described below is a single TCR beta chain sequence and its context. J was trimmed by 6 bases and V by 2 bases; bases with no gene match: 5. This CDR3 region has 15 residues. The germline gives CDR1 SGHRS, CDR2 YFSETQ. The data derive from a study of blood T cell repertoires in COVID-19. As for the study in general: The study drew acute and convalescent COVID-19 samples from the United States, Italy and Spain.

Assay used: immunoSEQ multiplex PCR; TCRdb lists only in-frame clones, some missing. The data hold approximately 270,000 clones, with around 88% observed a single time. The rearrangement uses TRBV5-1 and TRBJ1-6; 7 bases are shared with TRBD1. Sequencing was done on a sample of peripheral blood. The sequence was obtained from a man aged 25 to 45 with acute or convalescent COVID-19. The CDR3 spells CASSFTGTANSPLHF. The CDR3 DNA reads TGCGCCAGCAGCTTCACCGGGACAGCTAATTCACCCCTCCACTTT.